This T cell receptor beta chain was identified during a study of T cells in Graves' hyperthyroidism and ophthalmopathy. Study-wide findings and caveats: Ophthalmopathy, as predicted by the model, came a median 6.5 months after the prediction.

There were TCR beta CDR3 regions amplified from RNA transcripts. An initial round of RT-PCR targeting the TCR CDR3 relied on the HTBI primer set. MiXCR was run by TCRdb on the multiplex PCR reads, yielding one entry per CDR3 protein. The sample lists fewer than 650,000 distinct CDR3 sequences; around 15% were seen once. The germline V and J ends were trimmed by 3 bases and 5 bases, with 7 bases remaining between them. Germline loops: CDR1 ENHRY, CDR2 SYGVKD. CDR3 length equals 13 residues. With regard to this clonotype: What it binds is unknown.

In patients aged 18 to 65, hyperthyroidism was newly diagnosed, with duration under 2 months. This sequence originates from a woman aged 40-49 years with Graves' hyperthyroidism. The rearrangement links TRBV10-3 to TRBJ1-4; possibly TRBD1 for D (5 bases). The specimen sequenced was blood. As DNA, the CDR3 is TGTGCCATCAGTGATCGGGGGAATGAAAAACTGTTTTTT. Protein product: CAISDRGNEKLFF.